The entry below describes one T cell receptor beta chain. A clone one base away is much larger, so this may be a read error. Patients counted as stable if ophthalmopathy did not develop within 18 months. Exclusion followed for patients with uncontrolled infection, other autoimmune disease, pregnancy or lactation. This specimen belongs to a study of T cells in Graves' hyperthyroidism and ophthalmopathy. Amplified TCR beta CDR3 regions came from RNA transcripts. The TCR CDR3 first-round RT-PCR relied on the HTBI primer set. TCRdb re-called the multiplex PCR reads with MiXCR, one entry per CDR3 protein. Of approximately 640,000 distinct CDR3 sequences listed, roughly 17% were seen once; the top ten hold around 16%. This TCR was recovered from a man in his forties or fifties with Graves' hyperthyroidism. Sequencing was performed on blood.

CDR3 residues: CASSSTGVGTEAFF. The CDR3 coding sequence is TGTGCCAGCAGTTCCACAGGGGTTGGGACTGAAGCTTTCTTT. The rearrangement uses TRBV27 and TRBJ1-1; 7 bases fit TRBD1. The V gene's germline CDR1 is MNHEY and CDR2 SMNVEV (reference sequence). Trimming removed 4 bases from V and 5 bases from J; junction bases left unmatched: 7. The CDR3 covers 14 residues.